This TCR beta chain is drawn from a study of blood T cell repertoires in COVID-19. Study-level information: The study drew acute and convalescent COVID-19 samples from the United States, Italy and Spain. T cells, B-cell-depleted T cells, or PBMCs supplied cDNA or gDNA.

Seattle patients were enrolled during active infection and followed longitudinally. Authors' analysis steps: Estimates of nucleated cell counts were drawn from the amplification of reference gene primers. Using immunoSEQ multiplex PCR, the repertoire was profiled, and TCRdb retains in-frame clones only, with some absent. V, J and clone size were drawn from that table, and D and trimming were deduced from the DNA. In the table there are approximately 45,000 clones, approximately 87% of which are singletons. The germline V and J ends were trimmed by 1 base and 1 base, with 14 bases remaining between them. CDR1 LGHDT and CDR2 YNNKEL come from the germline V gene (reference sequence). The length of the CDR3 is 17 residues.

The origin of this receptor is an elderly woman with COVID-19, enrolled during active disease. The chain links TRBV3-1 (or the pseudogene TRBV3-2) to TRBJ1-5; D possibly corresponds to TRBD1 (6 bases). Sequencing input: peripheral blood. In DNA, the CDR3 is TGTGCCAGCAGCCAAGGGGTTCGGGGGGCGAGCAATCAGCCCCAGCATTTT. Translating it yields CASSQGVRGASNQPQHF.